The entry below describes one T cell receptor beta chain. Its antigen is as yet unknown. Using RNA template, CDR3s of TCR alpha and beta were amplified with iRepertoire arm-PCR. TCRdb passed the multiplex PCR reads through MiXCR, listing each CDR3 protein once. The table shows more than 110,000 distinct CDR3 sequences, with approximately 40% occurring only once. This entry comes from a study of glioma-infiltrating T cells. Study observations and caveats: CDR3 overlap between tissue and blood was very small.

The sequence was obtained from a human donor with low-grade glioma or glioblastoma, undergoing nonglioma brain surgery, or in good health (not recorded which). Specimen: glioma tissue, nonneoplastic brain tissue, or PBMCs (not recorded which).

For the CDR3, the DNA is TGCGCCAGCAGCCAAGATCTGAGGACAGGGGGCACAGATACGCAGTATTTT. Its translation is CASSQDLRTGGTDTQYF. V usage is TRBV4-1 and J usage is TRBJ2-3; 9 bases are shared with TRBD1. CDR1 is MGHRA, CDR2 YSYEKL, per germline. The V gene end was trimmed by 0 bases and the J gene end by 1 base; junction bases not matched to a gene: 5. The CDR3 length is 17 residues.